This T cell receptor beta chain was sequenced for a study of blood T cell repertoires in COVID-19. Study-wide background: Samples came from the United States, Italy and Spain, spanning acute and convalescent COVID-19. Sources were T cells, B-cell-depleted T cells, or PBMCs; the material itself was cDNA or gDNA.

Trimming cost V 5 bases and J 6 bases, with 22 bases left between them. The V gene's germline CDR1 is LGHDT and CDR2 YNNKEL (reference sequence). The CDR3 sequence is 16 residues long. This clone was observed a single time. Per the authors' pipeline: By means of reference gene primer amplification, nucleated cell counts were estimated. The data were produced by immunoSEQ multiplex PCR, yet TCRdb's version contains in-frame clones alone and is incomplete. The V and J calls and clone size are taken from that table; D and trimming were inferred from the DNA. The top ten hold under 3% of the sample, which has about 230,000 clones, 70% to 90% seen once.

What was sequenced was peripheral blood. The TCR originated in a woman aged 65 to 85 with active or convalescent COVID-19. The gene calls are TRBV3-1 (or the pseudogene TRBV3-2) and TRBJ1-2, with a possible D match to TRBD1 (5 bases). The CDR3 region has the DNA TGTGCCAGCAGCTTCCGGGACTCATTACGGGGGGATGGCTACACCTTC. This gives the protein CASSFRDSLRGDGYTF.